The rows below give T cell receptor beta chains drawn from one sample of a study of Graves' ophthalmopathy and Graves' hyperthyroidism. Using its own MiXCR run on the multiplex PCR reads, TCRdb lists one record per CDR3 protein. The sample lists a few hundred thousand distinct CDR3 sequences, roughly 21% occurring once. The specimen sequenced was peripheral blood. All receptors derive from a woman aged 45-65 years with Graves' ophthalmopathy. CDR3s include the opening cysteine and the closing phenylalanine or tryptophan. The D gene is left open where the match is weak. The size of a clone is reported for some rows only, either as once, few or many, or as a class for expanded clones.

clone_size	v_call	d_call	j_call	cdr3_aa	cdr3_nt
many	TRBV27	NA	TRBJ2-5	CASSLSPGRVTQYF	TGTGCCAGCAGTTTATCCCCCGGAAGAGTTACCCAGTACTTC
many	TRBV7-3	NA	TRBJ2-5	CASSLYSQETQYF	TGTGCCAGCAGCTTGTACAGCCAAGAGACCCAGTACTTC
many	TRBV12-3/TRBV12-4	NA	TRBJ1-5	CASSFGDRSQPQHF	TGTGCCAGCAGTTTCGGCGACAGGTCTCAGCCCCAGCATTTT
NA	TRBV18	NA	TRBJ1-1	CASSPPVALNTEAFF	TGTGCCAGCTCACCACCGGTCGCGTTGAACACTGAAGCTTTCTTT
few	TRBV28	NA	TRBJ2-7	CASNTHWSSYEQYF	TGTGCCAGCAACACCCACTGGAGCTCCTACGAGCAGTACTTC
NA	TRBV6-1	NA	TRBJ2-7	CASSQMGQEYEQYF	TGTGCCAGCAGTCAAATGGGTCAGGAGTACGAGCAGTACTTC
many	TRBV6-5	NA	TRBJ2-7	CARRGRIDEQYF	TGTGCCAGGCGGGGTCGAATCGACGAGCAGTACTTC
many	TRBV7-9	NA	TRBJ2-2	CASSLGTSPLGELFF	TGTGCCAGCAGCTTAGGCACTAGCCCCCTGGGGGAGCTGTTTTTT
NA	TRBV6-2/TRBV6-3	NA	TRBJ2-2	CASSYRPGLPNTGELFF	TGTGCCAGCAGTTACCGGCCCGGGCTACCGAACACCGGGGAGCTGTTTTTT
many	TRBV5-1	NA	TRBJ1-5	CASSLTGIQPQHF	TGCGCCAGCAGCTTAACAGGGATTCAGCCCCAGCATTTT
many	TRBV9	NA	TRBJ1-1	CASSPVGGWMNTEAFF	TGTGCCAGCAGCCCAGTGGGGGGCTGGATGAACACTGAAGCTTTCTTT
few	TRBV18	NA	TRBJ1-1	CASSPPVRQMNTEAFF	TGTGCCAGCTCACCACCGGTGAGACAGATGAACACTGAAGCTTTCTTT
NA	TRBV5-1	TRBD1	TRBJ1-2	CASSLETGNDGYTF	TGCGCCAGCAGCTTGGAGACAGGGAATGATGGCTACACCTTC
few	TRBV6-2/TRBV6-3	NA	TRBJ2-4	CASTIRDRDSLSWLAKNIQYF	TGTGCCAGCACCATTAGAGATCGGGACTCCTTATCTTGGCTAGCCAAAAACATTCAGTACTTC
many	TRBV6-5	NA	TRBJ2-2	CASSYSIVAGNTGELFF	TGTGCCAGCAGTTACTCGATTGTCGCGGGGAACACCGGGGAGCTGTTTTTT
few	TRBV2	TRBD1	TRBJ2-2	CASMMGQATGELFF	TGTGCCAGCATGATGGGACAGGCGACCGGGGAGCTGTTTTTT
many	TRBV18	NA	TRBJ2-2	CASSPTQAFANTGELFF	TGTGCCAGCTCACCTACACAGGCCTTTGCGAACACCGGGGAGCTGTTTTTT
many	TRBV20-1	TRBD2	TRBJ2-5	CSARDSFPAGVSETQYF	TGCAGTGCTAGAGATTCGTTTCCAGCGGGAGTCTCAGAGACCCAGTACTTC
many	TRBV28	NA	TRBJ2-6	CASSLNQGFSGANVLTF	TGTGCCAGCAGTCTCAACCAGGGATTCTCTGGGGCCAACGTCCTGACTTTC
NA	TRBV30	NA	TRBJ2-7	CAWSGPGSNEQYF	TGTGCCTGGAGTGGCCCGGGGAGCAACGAGCAGTACTTC
many	TRBV11-2	NA	TRBJ2-7	CASSLAAREQYF	TGTGCCAGCAGCTTGGCTGCTCGCGAGCAGTACTTC
many	TRBV7-3	TRBD1	TRBJ2-5	CASSQTGGGETQYF	TGTGCCAGCAGCCAGACAGGGGGTGGAGAGACCCAGTACTTC
few	TRBV11-2	NA	TRBJ1-6	CASSQADENSPLHF	TGTGCCAGCAGCCAAGCTGATGAGAATTCACCCCTCCACTTT
many	TRBV9	NA	TRBJ1-2	CASSGMGSHTF	TGTGCCAGCAGCGGAATGGGAAGCCACACCTTC
many	TRBV10-3	NA	TRBJ2-7	CAIRDRRPYEQYF	TGTGCCATCAGAGACAGGAGGCCCTACGAGCAGTACTTC